The clone carrying this TCR beta chain was recorded a few times. The sample is drawn from a study of blood T cell repertoires in COVID-19. CDR3 length: 16 residues. Germline CDR1 SGHRS, CDR2 YFSETQ. V lost 0 bases, J lost 2 bases, and 2 bases stayed unmatched. Sequencing was performed with immunoSEQ multiplex PCR; in TCRdb, only in-frame clones are kept and a portion is missing. The table shows 360,000 or so clones, with approximately 89% occurring only once. This receptor was obtained from a woman in her thirties who had recovered from COVID-19. The chain combines TRBV5-1 with TRBJ2-7; 13 nucleotides match TRBD2. Sequencing was carried out using PBMCs or T cells enriched from blood (not recorded which). CDR3 sequence (DNA): TGCGCCAGCAGCTTGGGACTAGCGGGAGGAGCCTACGAGCAGTACTTC. Translation gives CASSLGLAGGAYEQYF. The full variable domain, rest sourced from reference TRBV5-1 and TRBJ2-7, is KAGVTQTPRYLIKTRGQQVTLSCSPISGHRSVSWYQQTPGQGLQFLFEYFSETQRNKGNFPGRFSGRQFSNSRSEMNVSTLELGDSALYLCASSLGLAGGAYEQYFGPGTRLTVT.